This entry concerns a single TCR beta chain. The target antigen is unknown. The data belong to a study of PD-1 blockade in classical Hodgkin lymphoma. Points from the study as a whole: The authors have not defined what causes the repertoire differences, possibly disease activity or prior therapy. Newly diagnosed patients reportedly had lower baseline TCR diversity than healthy donors.

The data were produced by immunoSEQ multiplex PCR, yet TCRdb's version contains in-frame clones alone and is incomplete. The sample lists 30,000 to 40,000 clones; approximately 92% were seen once. The germline V gene has CDR1 MNHEY and CDR2 SMNVEV (reference sequence). Trimming took 2 bases from V and 5 from J; bases not matched to a gene: 5. This CDR3 spans 15 amino acids. Autologous stem cell transplantation was followed by relapse in every patient, and brentuximab vedotin exposure varied. With magnetic negative selection, CD4+ T cells were purified from PBMCs that had been thawed. The chain couples TRBV27 to TRBJ2-7; 11 positions agree with TRBD1. The sequences come from CD4+ T cells from blood, collected at baseline. This sequence originates from a human donor with classical Hodgkin lymphoma. The CDR3 DNA sequence: TGTGCCAGCAGTTTAGGTGGACAGGGGGCAGACGAGCAGTACTTC. Amino acids: CASSLGGQGADEQYF.